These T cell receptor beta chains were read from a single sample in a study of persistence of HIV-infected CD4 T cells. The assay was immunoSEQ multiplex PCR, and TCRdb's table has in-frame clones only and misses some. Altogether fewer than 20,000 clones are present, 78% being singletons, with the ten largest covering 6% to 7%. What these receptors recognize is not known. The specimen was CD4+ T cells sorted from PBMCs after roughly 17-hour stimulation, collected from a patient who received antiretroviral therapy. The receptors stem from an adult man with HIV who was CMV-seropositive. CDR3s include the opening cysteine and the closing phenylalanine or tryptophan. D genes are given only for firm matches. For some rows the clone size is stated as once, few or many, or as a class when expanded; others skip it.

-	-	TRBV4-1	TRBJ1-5	CASSQAFGGLGSNQPQHF	TGCGCCAGCAGCCAAGCATTCGGGGGCCTGGGAAGCAATCAGCCCCAGCATTTT
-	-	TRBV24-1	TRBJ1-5	CATSDLRTVEPQHF	TGTGCCACCAGTGATTTGCGAACAGTTGAGCCCCAGCATTTT
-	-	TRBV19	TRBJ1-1	CASRPSDSMNTEAFF	TGTGCCAGTCGTCCCTCCGACAGTATGAACACTGAAGCTTTCTTT
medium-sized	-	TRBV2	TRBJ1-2	CASSEQGSYGYTF	TGTGCCAGCAGTGAACAGGGAAGCTATGGCTACACCTTC
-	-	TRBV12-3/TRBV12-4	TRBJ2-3	CASLRDLTDTQYF	TGTGCCAGTTTGCGGGACCTCACAGATACGCAGTATTTT
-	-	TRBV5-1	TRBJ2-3	CASSIWTGTDTQYF	TGCGCCAGCAGCATCTGGACAGGCACAGATACGCAGTATTTT
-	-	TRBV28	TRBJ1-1	CASSLNRNTEAFF	TGTGCCAGCAGCTTAAACAGGAACACTGAAGCTTTCTTT
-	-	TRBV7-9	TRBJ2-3	CASSLGSGTSTDTQYF	TGTGCCAGCAGCTTAGGGAGCGGAACTAGCACAGATACGCAGTATTTT
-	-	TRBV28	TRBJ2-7	CASISAPGAGSYEQYF	TGTGCCAGCATATCTGCGCCTGGAGCCGGCTCCTACGAGCAGTACTTC
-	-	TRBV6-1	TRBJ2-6	CASSEGPRTGANVLTF	TGTGCCAGCAGTGAAGGTCCAAGGACTGGGGCCAACGTCCTGACTTTC
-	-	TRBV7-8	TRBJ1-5	CASSLTGEQPQHF	TGTGCCAGCAGCTTAACGGGGGAACAGCCCCAGCATTTT
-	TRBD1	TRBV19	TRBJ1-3	CASSIGQGLGSGNTIYF	TGTGCCAGTAGTATCGGACAGGGATTAGGCTCTGGAAACACCATATATTTT
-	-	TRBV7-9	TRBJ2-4	CASSFGTGKSLAKNIQYF	TGTGCCAGCAGCTTTGGGACGGGGAAGAGTTTAGCCAAAAACATTCAGTACTTC
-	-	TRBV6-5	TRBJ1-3	CASSYAGKAGNTIYF	TGTGCCAGCAGTTACGCAGGGAAGGCTGGAAACACCATATATTTT
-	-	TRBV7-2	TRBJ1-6	CASSLDGTDNSPLHF	TGTGCCAGCAGCTTAGATGGAACGGACAATTCACCCCTCCACTTT
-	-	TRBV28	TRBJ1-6	CASSPPRMGYNSPLHF	TGTGCCAGCAGTCCCCCGAGGATGGGGTATAATTCACCCCTCCACTTT
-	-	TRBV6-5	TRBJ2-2	CASSPTRIGELFF	TGTGCCAGCAGTCCCACTCGTATAGGGGAGCTGTTTTTT
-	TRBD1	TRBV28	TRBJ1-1	CASSLRGRGTEAFF	TGTGCCAGCAGTTTGAGGGGGCGAGGCACTGAAGCTTTCTTT
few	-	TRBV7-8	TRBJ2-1	CASSLGAANNEQFF	TGTGCCAGCAGCTTAGGGGCGGCGAACAATGAGCAGTTCTTC
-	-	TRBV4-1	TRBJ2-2	CASSQALESPGELFF	TGCGCCAGCAGCCAAGCCCTAGAATCGCCCGGGGAGCTGTTTTTT
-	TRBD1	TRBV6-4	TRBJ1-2	CASSDSTGGLRGYTF	TGTGCCAGCAGTGACTCGACAGGGGGCTTGAGAGGCTACACCTTC
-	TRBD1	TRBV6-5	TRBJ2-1	CASRVGQGSIEQFF	TGTGCCAGCAGGGTTGGACAGGGAAGTATTGAGCAGTTCTTC
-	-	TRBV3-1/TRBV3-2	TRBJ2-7	CASSLRRNEQYF	TGTGCCAGCAGCCTTCGACGTAACGAGCAGTACTTC
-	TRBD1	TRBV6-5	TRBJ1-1	CASSHKPGGTEAFF	TGTGCCAGCAGCCACAAACCAGGGGGCACTGAAGCTTTCTTT
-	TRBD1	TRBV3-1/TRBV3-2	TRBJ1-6	CASRTGNSPLHF	TGTGCCAGCAGGACAGGGAATTCACCCCTCCACTTT
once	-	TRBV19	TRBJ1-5	CASSIAADRTAGQPQHF	TGTGCCAGTAGTATAGCGGCTGACAGGACCGCCGGACAGCCCCAGCATTTT
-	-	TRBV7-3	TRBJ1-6	CASSNGGQDSPLHF	TGTGCCAGCAGCAACGGGGGGCAAGATTCACCCCTCCACTTT
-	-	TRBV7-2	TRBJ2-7	CASSPSQGNDEQYF	TGTGCCAGCAGCCCCAGTCAGGGGAACGACGAGCAGTACTTC
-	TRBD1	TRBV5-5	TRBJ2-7	CASRPDRVGYEQYF	TGTGCCAGCAGACCGGACAGGGTTGGGTACGAGCAGTACTTC
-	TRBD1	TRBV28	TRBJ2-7	CASRGQGGSYEQYF	TGTGCCAGCAGGGGACAGGGGGGCTCCTACGAGCAGTACTTC
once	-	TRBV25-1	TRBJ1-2	CASSEGTRIGYTF	TGTGCCAGCAGTGAAGGGACTAGAATAGGCTACACCTTC
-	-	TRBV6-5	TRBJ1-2	CASSTRHGYTF	TGTGCCAGCAGCACCCGCCATGGCTACACCTTC
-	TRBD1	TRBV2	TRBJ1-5	CASQGTGGSNQPQHF	TGTGCCAGCCAAGGGACAGGGGGCAGCAATCAGCCCCAGCATTTT
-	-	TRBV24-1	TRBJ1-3	CATSDPGEAYTIYF	TGTGCCACCAGTGACCCCGGGGAGGCGTACACCATATATTTT
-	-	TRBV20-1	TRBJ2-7	CSARDLNEQYF	TGCAGTGCTAGAGATCTTAACGAGCAGTACTTC
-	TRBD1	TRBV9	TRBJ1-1	CASSVGKAGGTGTEAFF	TGTGCCAGCAGCGTAGGAAAGGCAGGGGGTACGGGCACTGAAGCTTTCTTT
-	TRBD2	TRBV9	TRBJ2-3	CASSVDWTSGGATDTQYF	TGTGCCAGCAGCGTAGATTGGACTAGCGGGGGGGCCACAGATACGCAGTATTTT
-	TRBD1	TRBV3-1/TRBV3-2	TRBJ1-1	CASSLGQGNTEAFF	TGTGCCAGCAGCTTGGGACAGGGGAACACTGAAGCTTTCTTT
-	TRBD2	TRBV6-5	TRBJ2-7	CAGRTSGGGEQYF	TGTGCCGGGCGGACTAGCGGGGGGGGCGAGCAGTACTTC
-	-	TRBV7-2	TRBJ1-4	CASSFRRGRTNEKLFF	TGTGCCAGCAGCTTTAGACGGGGACGGACTAATGAAAAACTGTTTTTT
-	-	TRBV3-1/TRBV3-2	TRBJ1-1	CASSQDGGLGGAFF	TGTGCCAGCAGCCAAGATGGGGGGCTTGGCGGAGCTTTCTTT
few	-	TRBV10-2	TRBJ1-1	CASSVGLREPNTEAFF	TGCGCCAGCAGTGTTGGGTTGCGGGAGCCGAACACTGAAGCTTTCTTT
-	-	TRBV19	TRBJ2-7	CASSTQSEQYF	TGTGCCAGTAGTACTCAGAGCGAGCAGTACTTC
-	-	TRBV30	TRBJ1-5	CAWSAGHSNQPQHF	TGTGCCTGGAGTGCGGGACACTCTAATCAGCCCCAGCATTTT
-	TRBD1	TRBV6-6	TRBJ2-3	CASRPGTGWDTQYF	TGTGCCAGCAGACCCGGGACAGGGTGGGATACGCAGTATTTT
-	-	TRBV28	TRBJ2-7	CASRSYYEQYF	TGTGCCAGCAGATCTTACTACGAGCAGTACTTC